This TCR beta chain is from a study of blood T cell repertoires in COVID-19. Sequenced by immunoSEQ multiplex PCR; TCRdb stores in-frame clones only, minus some. The sample shows around 52,000 clones, roughly 86% of them seen only once. The ends were cut back, 6 bases at V and 2 bases at J, with 26 bases in the middle. This CDR3 is built from 19 residues. The germline gives CDR1 SEHNR, CDR2 FQNEAQ (reference sequence). The source is a woman over 75 with acute or convalescent COVID-19. The chain recombines TRBV7-9 with TRBJ1-3; D is possibly TRBD1 (6 bases). The specimen sequenced was peripheral blood. This CDR3 is CASSSSNWGNRETGNTIYF. In DNA, the CDR3 is TGTGCCAGCAGTTCGAGCAATTGGGGTAACAGGGAAACTGGAAACACCATATATTTT.